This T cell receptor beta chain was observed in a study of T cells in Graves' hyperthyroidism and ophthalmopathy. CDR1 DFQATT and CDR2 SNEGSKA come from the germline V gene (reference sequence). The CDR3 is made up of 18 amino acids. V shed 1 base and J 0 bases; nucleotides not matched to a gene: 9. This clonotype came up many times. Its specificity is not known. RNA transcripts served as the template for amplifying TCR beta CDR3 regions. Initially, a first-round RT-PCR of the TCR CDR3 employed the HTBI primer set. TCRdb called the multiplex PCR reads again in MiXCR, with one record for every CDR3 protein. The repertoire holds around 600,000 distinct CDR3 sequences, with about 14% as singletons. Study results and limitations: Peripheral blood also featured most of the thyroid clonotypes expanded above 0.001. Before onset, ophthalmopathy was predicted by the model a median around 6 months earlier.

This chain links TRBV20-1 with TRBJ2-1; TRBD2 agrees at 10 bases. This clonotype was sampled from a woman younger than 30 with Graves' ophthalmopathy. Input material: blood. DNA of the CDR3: TGCAGTGCTAGAGTAGGGCTAGCGGGAGAATCCTCCTACAATGAGCAGTTCTTC. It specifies CSARVGLAGESSYNEQFF.